These 24 T cell receptor beta chains originate from one sample sequenced in a study of blood T cell repertoires in COVID-19. TCRdb's copy holds only in-frame clones and misses some; the assay was immunoSEQ multiplex PCR. The profile shows some 120,000 clones, about 87% of them singletons. Material: peripheral blood. These TCRs come from an older woman with acute or convalescent COVID-19.

The gene calls are TRBV18 and TRBJ2-7, with 10 bases matching TRBD2. The CDR3 runs 18 residues. CDR1 and CDR2 from the germline V gene are KGHSH and LQKENI. V lost 1 base to trimming and J lost 5 bases; unmatched junction nucleotides: 14. DNA of the CDR3: TGTGCCAGCTCACCACGAACTAGCGGGAACCGGTTTCGAAACGAGCAGTACTTC. Protein: CASSPRTSGNRFRNEQYF.

CDR3 bases: TGTGCCAGCAGCCAGGGGGCGGGGGATGGAGGCTACACCTTC. It specifies CASSQGAGDGGYTF. This chain joins TRBV4-2 and TRBJ1-2, with a weak D call TRBD1 (6 bases). Between the trimmed V and J ends, which lost 3 bases and 8 bases, there was a span of 16 bases. The CDR3 consists of 14 residues. CDR1 is LGHNA and CDR2 is YNFKEQ in the germline V gene.

The chain uses TRBV25-1 and TRBJ1-6; perhaps TRBD1 as D (6 bases). CDR1 MGHDK and CDR2 SYGVNS come from the germline V gene. V dropped 9 bases and J dropped 5 bases, with 17 bases sitting between them. This CDR3 has 15 amino acids. Here the CDR3 reads CASRLQGGNNSPLHF. Here the CDR3 DNA reads TGTGCCAGTAGACTACAGGGTGGGAATAATTCACCCCTCCACTTT.

In nucleotides, the CDR3 is TGTGCCAGCAGCGCTGGGACAGACAATTCACCCCTCCACTTT. It codes for CASSAGTDNSPLHF. The rearrangement joins TRBV7-9 to TRBJ1-6; 7 bases fit TRBD1. The V gene's germline CDR1 is SEHNR and CDR2 FQNEAQ (reference sequence). With V trimmed by 5 bases and J by 7 bases, 5 bases remained unmatched. This CDR3 contains 14 residues.

The genes are TRBV6-5 and TRBJ1-1; 9 nucleotides agree with TRBD1. The CDR3 length is 14 residues. V lost 4 bases and J lost 5; bases outside the gene matches: 5. Germline CDR1 is MNHEY and CDR2 is SVGAGI. CDR3 protein: CASSWGQGYTEAFF. As DNA, the CDR3 is TGTGCCAGCAGTTGGGGACAGGGATATACTGAAGCTTTCTTT.

V usage is TRBV5-1 and J usage is TRBJ2-7; D gene uncertain. The V gene's germline CDR1 is SGHRS and CDR2 YFSETQ. V gave up 0 bases and J gave up 5 bases, with 9 bases separating them. The CDR3 contains 13 residues. CDR3 amino acids: CASSLARQDEQYF. The CDR3 coding sequence is TGCGCCAGCAGCTTGGCGAGGCAAGACGAGCAGTACTTC. Drawing the rest from reference TRBV5-1 and TRBJ2-7, the complete variable domain is KAGVTQTPRYLIKTRGQQVTLSCSPISGHRSVSWYQQTPGQGLQFLFEYFSETQRNKGNFPGRFSGRQFSNSRSEMNVSTLELGDSALYLCASSLARQDEQYFGPGTRLTVT.

J is TRBJ1-2 and V is TRBV2, with no clear D. The CDR3 sequence is 12 residues long. The V gene's germline CDR1 is SNHLY and CDR2 FYNNEI. Deletions cut 5 bases from V and 6 bases from J, with 10 bases between. The CDR3 DNA reads TGTGCCAGCAGTCCCAGCGCGGATGGCTACACCTTC. This translates into CASSPSADGYTF. The whole variable domain, remainder taken from reference TRBV2 and TRBJ1-2, is EPEVTQTPSHQVTQMGQEVILRCVPISNHLYFYWYRQILGQKVEFLVSFYNNEISEKSEIFDDQFSVERPDGSNFTLKIRSTKLEDSAMYFCASSPSADGYTFGSGTRLTVV.

This clone was counted a few times. V is TRBV5-6 and J is TRBJ2-5, with D tentatively TRBD1 (7 bases). The CDR3 totals 14 residues. V shed 4 bases and J shed 2 bases, with 12 bases lying between them. Germline V gene sequence: CDR1 SGHDT, CDR2 YYEEEE. The CDR3 loop is CASSQGGQQETQYF. The DNA of the CDR3 is TGTGCCAGCAGCCAGGGGGGCCAGCAAGAGACCCAGTACTTC.

V usage is TRBV18 and J usage is TRBJ2-1; no reliable D call. With 2 bases removed from V and 7 bases from J, the gap between germline ends came to 6 bases. This CDR3 contains 12 residues. Looked up from germline, CDR1 is KGHSH and CDR2 is LQKENI. The CDR3 reads CASSPFGNEQFF. CDR3 DNA sequence: TGTGCCAGCTCACCATTCGGGAATGAGCAGTTCTTC. Supplemented by reference TRBV18 and TRBJ2-1, the full variable domain reads NAGVMQNPRHLVRRRGQEARLRCSPMKGHSHVYWYRQLPEEGLKFMVYLQKENIIDESGMPKERFSAEFPKEGPSILRIQQVVRGDSAAYFCASSPFGNEQFFGPGTRLTVL.

The chain combines TRBV11-1 with TRBJ1-1; D call uncertain. The CDR3 loop spans 13 amino acids. Trimming removed 3 bases from V and 3 bases from J, with 8 bases in between. Germline CDR1 is SGHAT and CDR2 is FQDESV (reference sequence). The CDR3 DNA reads as TGTGCCAGCAGCTTGACACCTTACACTGAAGCTTTCTTT. The encoded protein is CASSLTPYTEAFF.

The V gene is TRBV28, the J gene TRBJ1-2; 7 bases align to TRBD1. This CDR3 has 15 amino acids. CDR1 is MDHEN, CDR2 SYDVKM, per germline. Losses at the gene ends were 7 bases for V and 5 bases for J; bases not matched to a gene: 13. The CDR3 coding sequence is TGTGCCAGCACCGTGGACAGGTCTGTAAGTTATGGCTACACCTTC. Translated, it gives CASTVDRSVSYGYTF.

The rearrangement uses TRBV12-3 or TRBV12-4 and TRBJ1-1; D remains unclear. This CDR3 is 13 amino acids long. The V end was cut by 1 base, the J end by 2 bases, with 5 bases between. This CDR3 reads CASSLDLNTEAFF. CDR3 in DNA: TGTGCCAGCAGTTTAGACCTAAACACTGAAGCTTTCTTT.

The chain has TRBV7-9 and TRBJ2-5, with 12 bases matching TRBD2. Trimming cost V 8 bases and J 3 bases; bases outside gene matches: 10. CDR1 and CDR2 from the germline V gene are SEHNR and FQNEAQ (reference sequence). The CDR3 sequence is 16 residues long. The CDR3 loop is CASSPLGLAGKETQYF. In DNA form, the CDR3 reads TGTGCCAGCTCACCGCTAGGACTAGCGGGAAAAGAGACCCAGTACTTC.

This rearrangement joins TRBV5-1 to TRBJ1-2, with TRBD1 identical over 7 bases. In germline, CDR1 is SGHRS, CDR2 YFSETQ. Trimming at V came to 3 bases and at J to 8 bases, leaving 4 bases not matched to a gene. The CDR3 loop spans 12 amino acids. The CDR3: CASSSTGVGYTF. CDR3 DNA: TGCGCCAGCAGCTCTACAGGGGTGGGCTACACCTTC.

The rearrangement links TRBV9 to TRBJ2-2; perhaps TRBD2 as D (6 bases). The germline V gene encodes CDR1 SGDLS and CDR2 YYNGEE. V was trimmed by 4 bases and J by 4 bases, leaving 17 bases between them. The CDR3 covers 16 residues. For the CDR3, the DNA is TGTGCCAGCAGCTCAATCCCGGGACTTCCCACCGGGGAGCTGTTTTTT. It yields the protein CASSSIPGLPTGELFF. Complete variable domain (other parts from reference TRBV9 and TRBJ2-2): DSGVTQTPKHLITATGQRVTLRCSPRSGDLSVYWYQQSLDQGLQFLIQYYNGEERAKGNILERFSAQQFPDLHSELNLSSLELGDSALYFCASSSIPGLPTGELFFGEGSRLTVL.

In DNA, the CDR3 is TGTGCCAGCAGCTTAGCCCTAAGGACAGGGGGCTACGAGCAGTACTTC. It is translated as CASSLALRTGGYEQYF. The chain joins TRBV7-9 to TRBJ2-7, with 10 nucleotides matching TRBD1. Germline CDR1 and CDR2: SEHNR and FQNEAQ (reference sequence). Trimming removed 0 bases from V and 3 bases from J; junction bases left unmatched: 5. The length of the CDR3 is 16 residues.

This chain links TRBV12-1 with TRBJ1-6; the table's D call TRBD1 went unverified against the DNA. TRBV12-1 is assigned pseudogene status. The CDR3 sequence is 19 residues long. The CDR3 protein is CASRPSGQGRCSYNSPLHF. CDR3 DNA sequence: TGTGCCAGCAGGCCTTCGGGACAGGGAAGGTGCTCCTATAATTCACCCCTCCACTTT.

The chain has TRBV3-1 (or the pseudogene TRBV3-2) and TRBJ2-1, with 13 bases fitting TRBD2. The germline CDR1 and CDR2 sequences are LGHDT and YNNKEL (reference sequence). CDR3 length equals 18 residues. V lost 4 bases to trimming and J lost 4 bases; unmatched junction nucleotides: 10. The CDR3 loop is CASSPWTSGRGQYNEQFF. The CDR3 DNA sequence: TGTGCCAGCAGCCCCTGGACTAGCGGGAGAGGTCAATACAATGAGCAGTTCTTC.

The chain recombines TRBV10-2 with TRBJ2-7; TRBD1 might be the D (5 bases). The CDR3 consists of 12 residues. V was trimmed by 1 base and J by 5 bases, leaving 6 bases between them. Germline CDR1 is WSHSY and CDR2 is SAAADI. CDR3 amino acids: CASSEWGDEQYV. In DNA form, the CDR3 reads TGCGCCAGCAGTGAGTGGGGCGACGAGCAGTACGTC.

This clone is a singleton in its sample. This sequence joins TRBV9 and TRBJ2-1; 8 bases line up with TRBD2. V lost 2 bases to trimming and J lost 6 bases; unmatched junction nucleotides: 19. Germline V gene data show CDR1 as SGDLS and CDR2 as YYNGEE. The CDR3 runs to 19 residues. CDR3 nucleotide sequence: TGTGCCAGCAGCGTCCGAGAAGTCCCCGGACTAGCAGGGGCCAATGAGCAGTTCTTC. Its translation: CASSVREVPGLAGANEQFF.

The rearrangement joins TRBV5-1 to TRBJ2-5, with 8 bases aligning to TRBD2. Trimming at V came to 4 bases and at J to 4 bases, leaving 9 bases not matched to a gene. The germline V gene has CDR1 SGHRS and CDR2 YFSETQ. The CDR3 consists of 15 residues. The CDR3 DNA sequence: TGCGCCAGCAGCGGGGAGGGACTAGGTGGAGAGACCCAGTACTTC. Residues: CASSGEGLGGETQYF.

Worth noting for this clone: This sample also contains other DNA sequences that code for the same CDR3. The chain employs TRBV9 and TRBJ1-3; 10 bases map to TRBD1. CDR3 length: 15 amino acids. The germline CDR1 and CDR2 sequences are SGDLS and YYNGEE. The V gene end was trimmed by 3 bases and the J gene end by 3 bases; junction bases not matched to a gene: 3. The CDR3, as DNA: TGTGCCAGCAGCGCGGGACAGGGGAATGGAAACACCATATATTTT. Its protein product is CASSAGQGNGNTIYF.

The sample holds one count of this clone. The chain couples TRBV5-1 to TRBJ1-4; 11 bases match TRBD1. Germline loops: CDR1 SGHRS, CDR2 YFSETQ. This CDR3 spans 16 amino acids. Trimming at V came to 4 bases and at J to 4 bases, leaving 6 bases not matched to a gene. The CDR3 protein is CASSPGQGAFNEKLFF. CDR3 nucleotides: TGCGCCAGCAGCCCCGGACAGGGGGCCTTTAATGAAAAACTGTTTTTT.

This clone has just one count. CDR3 residues: CASSQDGRFRTQYF. The CDR3 coding sequence is TGTGCCAGCAGCCAAGATGGCAGGTTCAGGACCCAGTACTTC. This chain joins TRBV3-1 (or the pseudogene TRBV3-2) and TRBJ2-5; D call uncertain. The germline V and J ends were trimmed by 0 bases and 7 bases, with 12 bases remaining between them. The V gene's germline CDR1 is LGHDT and CDR2 YNNKEL (reference sequence). CDR3 length: 14 residues.